This TCR beta chain was documented in a study of CD8 T cells in ankylosing spondylitis. TCRdb re-called the 5' RACE reads with MiXCR, one entry per CDR3 protein. This table has around 210,000 distinct CDR3 sequences, roughly 8% appearing once. This clonotype was seen only a few times. This CDR3 region has 13 residues. The germline V gene encodes CDR1 SGHRS and CDR2 YFSETQ. Germline trimming cut 5 bases from V and 4 bases from J; bases unmatched to any gene: 5. The V and J genes are TRBV5-1 and TRBJ1-1; 7 positions agree with TRBD1. The receptor's source is a female donor with ankylosing spondylitis or in good health (not recorded which). The sample was blood, either unsorted or a sorted T cell fraction (not recorded which). DNA for the CDR3: TGCGCCAGCAGAGAAACAGGGGCCACTGAAGCTTTCTTT. Translated, it gives CASRETGATEAFF.